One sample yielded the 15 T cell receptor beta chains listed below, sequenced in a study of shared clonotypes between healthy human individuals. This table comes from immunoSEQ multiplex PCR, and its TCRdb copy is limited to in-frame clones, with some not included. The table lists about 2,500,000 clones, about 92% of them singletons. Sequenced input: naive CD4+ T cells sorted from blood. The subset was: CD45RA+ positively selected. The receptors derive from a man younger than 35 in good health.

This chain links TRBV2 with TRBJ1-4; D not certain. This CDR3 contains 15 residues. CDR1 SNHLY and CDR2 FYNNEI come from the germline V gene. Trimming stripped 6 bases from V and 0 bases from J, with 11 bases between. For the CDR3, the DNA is TGTGCCAGCAGGAAGGCCGGGGCAACTAATGAAAAACTGTTTTTT. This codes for CASRKAGATNEKLFF.

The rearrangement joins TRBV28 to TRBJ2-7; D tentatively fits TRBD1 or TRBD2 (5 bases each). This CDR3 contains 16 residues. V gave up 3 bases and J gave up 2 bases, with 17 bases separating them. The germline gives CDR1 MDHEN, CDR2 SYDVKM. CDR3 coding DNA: TGTGCCAGCAGTTTGTCTCCCGGGACCGGAACCTACGAGCAGTACTTC. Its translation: CASSLSPGTGTYEQYF. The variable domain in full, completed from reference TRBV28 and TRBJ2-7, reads DVKVTQSSRYLVKRTGEKVFLECVQDMDHENMFWYRQDPGLGLRLIYFSYDVKMKEKGDIPEGYSVSREKKERFSLILESASTNQTSMYLCASSLSPGTGTYEQYFGPGTRLTVT.

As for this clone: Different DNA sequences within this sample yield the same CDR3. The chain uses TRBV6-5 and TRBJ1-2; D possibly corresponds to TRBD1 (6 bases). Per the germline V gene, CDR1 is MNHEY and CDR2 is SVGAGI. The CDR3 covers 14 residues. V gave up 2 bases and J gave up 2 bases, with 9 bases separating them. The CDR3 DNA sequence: TGTGCCAGCAGTTACGGGGGGGCGAACTATGGCTACACCTTC. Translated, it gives CASSYGGANYGYTF.

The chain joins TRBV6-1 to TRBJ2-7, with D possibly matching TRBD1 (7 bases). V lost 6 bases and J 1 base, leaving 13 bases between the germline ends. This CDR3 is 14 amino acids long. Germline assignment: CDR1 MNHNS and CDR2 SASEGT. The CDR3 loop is CASRVAGGSYEQYF. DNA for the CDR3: TGTGCCAGCAGGGTAGCAGGGGGGTCCTACGAGCAGTACTTC.

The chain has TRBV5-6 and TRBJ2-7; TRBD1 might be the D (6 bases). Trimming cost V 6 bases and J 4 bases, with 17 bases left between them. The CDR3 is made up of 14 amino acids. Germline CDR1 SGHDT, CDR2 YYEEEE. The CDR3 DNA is TGTGCCAGCACCCAGGTGGGGGCGTTGTACGAGCAGTACTTC. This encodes CASTQVGALYEQYF.

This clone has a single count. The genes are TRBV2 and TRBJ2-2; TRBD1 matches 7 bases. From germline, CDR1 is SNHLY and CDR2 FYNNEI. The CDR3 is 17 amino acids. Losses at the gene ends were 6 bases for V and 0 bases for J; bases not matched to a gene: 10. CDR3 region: CASRKTSGTANTGELFF. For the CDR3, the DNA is TGTGCCAGCAGGAAGACCTCCGGGACAGCGAACACCGGGGAGCTGTTTTTT.

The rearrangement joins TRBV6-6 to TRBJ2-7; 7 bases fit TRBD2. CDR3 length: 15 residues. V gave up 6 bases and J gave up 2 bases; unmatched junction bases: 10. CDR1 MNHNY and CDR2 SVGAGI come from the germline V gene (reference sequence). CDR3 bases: TGTGCCAGCAGCTCTGAGCGGGGCGCTCCCTACGAGCAGTACTTC. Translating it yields CASSSERGAPYEQYF.

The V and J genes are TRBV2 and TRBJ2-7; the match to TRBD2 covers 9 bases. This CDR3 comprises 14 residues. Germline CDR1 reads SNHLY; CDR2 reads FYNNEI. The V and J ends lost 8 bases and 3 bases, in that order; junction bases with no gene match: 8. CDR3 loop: CASQKLAGYYEQYF. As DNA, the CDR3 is TGTGCCAGCCAGAAACTAGCGGGCTACTACGAGCAGTACTTC.

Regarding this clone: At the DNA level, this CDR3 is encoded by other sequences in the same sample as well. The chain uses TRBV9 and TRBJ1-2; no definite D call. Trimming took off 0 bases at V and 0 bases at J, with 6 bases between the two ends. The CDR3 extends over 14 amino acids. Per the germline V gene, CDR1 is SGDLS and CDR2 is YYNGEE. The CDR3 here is CASSVDMANYGYTF. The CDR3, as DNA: TGTGCCAGCAGCGTAGATATGGCTAACTATGGCTACACCTTC.

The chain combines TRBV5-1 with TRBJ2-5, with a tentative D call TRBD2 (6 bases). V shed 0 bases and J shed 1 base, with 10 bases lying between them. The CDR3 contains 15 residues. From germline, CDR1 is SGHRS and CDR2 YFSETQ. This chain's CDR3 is CASSLGRASQETQYF. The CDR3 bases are TGCGCCAGCAGCTTGGGGAGGGCTAGCCAAGAGACCCAGTACTTC.

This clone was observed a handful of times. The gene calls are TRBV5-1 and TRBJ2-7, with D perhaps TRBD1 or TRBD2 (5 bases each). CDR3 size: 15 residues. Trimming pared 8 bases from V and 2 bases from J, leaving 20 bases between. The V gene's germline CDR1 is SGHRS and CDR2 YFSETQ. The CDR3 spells CASTIAPGPPYEQYF. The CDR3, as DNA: TGCGCCAGTACCATTGCGCCGGGACCACCCTACGAGCAGTACTTC.

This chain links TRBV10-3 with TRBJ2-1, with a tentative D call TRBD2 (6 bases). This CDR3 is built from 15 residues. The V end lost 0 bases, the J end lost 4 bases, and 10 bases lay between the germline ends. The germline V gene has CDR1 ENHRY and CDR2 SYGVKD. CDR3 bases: TGTGCCATCAGTGAGTCATGGGACTCTTACAATGAGCAGTTCTTC. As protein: CAISESWDSYNEQFF.

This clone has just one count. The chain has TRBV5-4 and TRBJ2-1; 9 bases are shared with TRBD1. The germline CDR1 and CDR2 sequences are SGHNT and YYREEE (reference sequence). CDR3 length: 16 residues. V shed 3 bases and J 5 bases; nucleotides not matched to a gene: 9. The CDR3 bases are TGTGCCAGCAGCTCCAGACAGGGGGTTTTAAACAATGAGCAGTTCTTC. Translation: CASSSRQGVLNNEQFF. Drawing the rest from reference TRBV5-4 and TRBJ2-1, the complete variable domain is ETGVTQSPTHLIKTRGQQVTLRCSSQSGHNTVSWYQQALGQGPQFIFQYYREEENGRGNFPPRFSGLQFPNYSSELNVNALELDDSALYLCASSSRQGVLNNEQFFGPGTRLTVL.

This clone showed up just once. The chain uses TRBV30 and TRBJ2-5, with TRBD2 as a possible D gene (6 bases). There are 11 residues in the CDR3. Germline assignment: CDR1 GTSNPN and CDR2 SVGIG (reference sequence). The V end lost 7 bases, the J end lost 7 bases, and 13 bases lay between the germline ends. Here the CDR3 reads CALAQEGTQYF. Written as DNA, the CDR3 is TGTGCCTTGGCCCAGGAGGGGACCCAGTACTTC.

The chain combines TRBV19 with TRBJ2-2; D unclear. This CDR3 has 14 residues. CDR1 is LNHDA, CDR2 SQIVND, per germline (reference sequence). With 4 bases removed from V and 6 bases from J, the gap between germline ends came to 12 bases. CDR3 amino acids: CASSRPEMAGELFF. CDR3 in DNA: TGTGCCAGTAGTAGGCCTGAGATGGCCGGGGAGCTGTTTTTT.